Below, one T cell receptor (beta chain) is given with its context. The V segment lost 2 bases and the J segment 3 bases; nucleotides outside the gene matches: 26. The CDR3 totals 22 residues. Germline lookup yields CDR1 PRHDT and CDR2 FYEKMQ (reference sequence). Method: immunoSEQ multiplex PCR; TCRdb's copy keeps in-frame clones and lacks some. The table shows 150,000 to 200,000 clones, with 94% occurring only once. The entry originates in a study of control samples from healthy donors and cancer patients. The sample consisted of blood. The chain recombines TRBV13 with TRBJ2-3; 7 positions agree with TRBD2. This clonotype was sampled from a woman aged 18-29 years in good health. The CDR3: CASSLLTPMDGRSGSLTDTQYF. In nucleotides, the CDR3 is TGTGCCAGCAGCTTACTCACGCCTATGGACGGGAGGAGCGGAAGTCTGACAGATACGCAGTATTTT.